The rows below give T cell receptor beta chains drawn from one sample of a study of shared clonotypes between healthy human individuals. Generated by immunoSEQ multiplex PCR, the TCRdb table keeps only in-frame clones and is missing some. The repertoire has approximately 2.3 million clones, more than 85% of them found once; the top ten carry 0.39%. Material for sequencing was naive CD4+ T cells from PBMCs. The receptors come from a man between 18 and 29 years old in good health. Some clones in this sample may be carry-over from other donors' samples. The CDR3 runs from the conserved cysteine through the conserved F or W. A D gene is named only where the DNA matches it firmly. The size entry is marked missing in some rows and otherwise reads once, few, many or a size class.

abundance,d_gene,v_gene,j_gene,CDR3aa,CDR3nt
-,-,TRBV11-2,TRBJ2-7,CASSLAPGSYEQYF,TGTGCCAGCAGCTTAGCGCCAGGATCCTACGAGCAGTACTTC
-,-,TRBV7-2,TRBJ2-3,CASSFGTGSTDTQYF,TGTGCCAGCAGCTTTGGGACCGGAAGCACAGATACGCAGTATTTT
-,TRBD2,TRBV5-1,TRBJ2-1,CASSILTSLGEQFF,TGCGCCAGCAGCATCCTGACTAGCCTTGGTGAGCAGTTCTTC
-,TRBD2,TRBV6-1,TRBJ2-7,CASSDRAGGPGEQYF,TGTGCCAGCAGTGACCGAGCGGGAGGGCCCGGAGAGCAGTACTTC
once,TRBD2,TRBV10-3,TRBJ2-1,CAISERREGEQFF,TGTGCCATCAGTGAGCGCCGGGAGGGGGAGCAGTTCTTC
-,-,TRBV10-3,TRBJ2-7,CAISARQDEQYF,TGTGCCATCAGTGCCCGACAGGACGAGCAGTACTTC
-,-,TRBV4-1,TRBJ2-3,CASTPLRGPLGDTQYF,TGCGCCAGCACCCCCTTGCGGGGACCTCTCGGGGATACGCAGTATTTT
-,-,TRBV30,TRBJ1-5,CAWSADRNQPQHF,TGTGCCTGGAGTGCGGATCGCAATCAGCCCCAGCATTTT
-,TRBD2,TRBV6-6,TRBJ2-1,CASRPTSATYNEQFF,TGTGCCAGCAGGCCTACTAGCGCCACCTACAATGAGCAGTTCTTC
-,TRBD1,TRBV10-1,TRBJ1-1,CASSKGRQGLNTEAFF,TGCGCCAGCTCGAAAGGGAGACAGGGTTTGAACACTGAAGCTTTCTTT
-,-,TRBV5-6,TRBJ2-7,CASTTRPVGEQYF,TGTGCCAGCACCACAAGACCCGTCGGGGAGCAGTACTTC
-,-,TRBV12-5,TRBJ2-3,CASGLSHGTRSTDTQYF,TGTGCTAGTGGTTTGAGTCACGGGACACGCAGCACAGATACGCAGTATTTT
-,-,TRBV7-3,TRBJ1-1,CASSLTQQNTEAFF,TGTGCCAGCAGCTTAACTCAGCAAAACACTGAAGCTTTCTTT
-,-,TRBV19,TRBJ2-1,CASTSYNEQFF,TGTGCCAGTACCTCGTACAATGAGCAGTTCTTC
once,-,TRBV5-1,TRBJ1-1,CASSLHKGIGGGDEAFF,TGCGCCAGCAGCCTCCACAAAGGTATCGGGGGAGGGGATGAAGCTTTCTTT
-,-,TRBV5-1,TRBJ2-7,CASSLGQGGWEQYF,TGCGCCAGCAGCTTGGGGCAGGGCGGATGGGAGCAGTACTTC
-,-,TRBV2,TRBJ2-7,CASKGAYEQYF,TGTGCCAGCAAGGGCGCCTACGAGCAGTACTTC
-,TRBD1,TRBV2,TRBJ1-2,CASSGGTGAGYTF,TGTGCCAGCAGTGGAGGGACAGGGGCGGGCTACACCTTC
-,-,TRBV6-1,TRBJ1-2,CASDPRQTANYGYTF,TGTGCCAGCGATCCCCGACAGACTGCTAACTATGGCTACACCTTC
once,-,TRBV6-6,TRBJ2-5,CASSYRGSETQYF,TGTGCCAGCAGTTACCGGGGCAGTGAGACCCAGTACTTC
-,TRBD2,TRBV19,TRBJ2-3,CASSIARLAASTDTQYF,TGTGCCAGTAGTATAGCTCGACTAGCGGCCTCCACAGATACGCAGTATTTT
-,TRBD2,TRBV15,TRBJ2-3,CATNRLAGPPTQYF,TGTGCCACCAACCGACTAGCGGGACCCCCGACGCAGTATTTT
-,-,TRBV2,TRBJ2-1,CASSEARLPGSRREQFF,TGTGCCAGCAGTGAAGCAAGACTCCCCGGTTCTCGACGGGAGCAGTTCTTC
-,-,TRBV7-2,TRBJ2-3,CASSSGITDTQYF,TGTGCCAGCAGCTCAGGGATCACAGATACGCAGTATTTT
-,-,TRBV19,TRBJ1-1,CASSRGSTEAFF,TGTGCCAGTAGCCGGGGGAGCACTGAAGCTTTCTTT
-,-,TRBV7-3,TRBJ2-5,CASSLTHVAGFRETQYF,TGTGCCAGCAGCTTAACTCACGTGGCAGGATTTAGAGAGACCCAGTACTTC
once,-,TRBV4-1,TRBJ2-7,CASSQEGAEREQYF,TGCGCCAGCAGCCAAGAAGGAGCTGAGCGCGAGCAGTACTTC
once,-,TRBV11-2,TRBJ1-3,CASRDPARTRSGNTIYF,TGTGCCAGCAGGGACCCCGCACGGACTCGCTCTGGAAACACCATATATTTT